This TCR beta chain was profiled in a study of metastatic and nonmetastatic thyroid tumors. Study-level information: Repertoires from blood and tumor or nodule tissue of malignant and benign thyroid patients were compared. Findings and caveats of the study: It was reportedly found that TCR beta diversity was significantly higher in malignant thyroid tumors than in benign nodules, a difference seen in both blood and tumor samples.

The sample holds many counts of this clone. Antigen: not known. As originally analysed: CDR3 differences across clinicopathological groups were used to build a distant-metastasis classifier for papillary thyroid cancer. TCRdb reprocessed the PCR reads via MiXCR. V and J calls and clone size were set by TCRdb, not the authors. Seen here are roughly 72,000 clones, 15% to 20% observed once, and the top ten hold around 13%. There were no patients who had received any treatment before thyroid surgery. Sequencing was carried out using blood. This receptor was taken from a female donor with papillary thyroid cancer or a benign thyroid nodule (not recorded which). Some clones in this sample may be carry-over from other donors' samples.

CDR3 nucleotide sequence: TGTGCCAGCAGCTTAGGGGTGGGTTACAATGAGCAGTTCTTC. Its protein is CASSLGVGYNEQFF. This chain links TRBV7-9 with TRBJ2-1; the D is unclear. Germline V gene lookup returns CDR1 SEHNR and CDR2 FQNEAQ (reference sequence). This CDR3 is built from 14 residues. Trimming removed 1 base at V and 4 bases at J, with 8 bases between. The variable domain in full, completed from reference TRBV7-9 and TRBJ2-1, reads DTGVSQNPRHKITKRGQNVTFRCDPISEHNRLYWYRQTLGQGPEFLTYFQNEAQLEKSRLLSDRFSAERPKGSFSTLEIQRTEQGDSAMYLCASSLGVGYNEQFFGPGTRLTVL.